These 21 T cell receptor beta chains came from one sample sequenced in a study of CXCR3-negative and CXCR3-positive naive CD8 T cells. UMI-labeled 5' RACE TRB cDNA libraries were prepared from the cells. TCRdb re-analyzed the 5' RACE reads; it lists each CDR3 protein once, without DNA. The sample totals about 5,800 distinct CDR3 sequences; its top ten clones hold 1% to 1.5%. The sequencing sample was made of naive CXCR3- CD8+ T cells from blood. Described subset: CD45RO-CCR7+CD27+CD95- naive CD8+ T cells lacking CXCR3 (TNR3-). These receptors were obtained from a human donor in good health. Some clones in this sample may be carry-over from other donors' samples.

This sequence joins TRBV13 and TRBJ2-3. Germline loops: CDR1 PRHDT, CDR2 FYEKMQ (reference sequence). CDR3 length: 16 amino acids. The CDR3 spells CASSLAPLLVTDTQYF.

This rearrangement joins TRBV23-1 to TRBJ2-7; without DNA, the TCRdb call of TRBD1 cannot be checked. TRBV23-1 is assigned to the ORF class and has an uncertain function. The CDR3 length is 15 residues. CDR3: CASSQSWQGVYEQYF.

This clonotype counts as medium-sized by frequency. The chain employs TRBV12-3 or TRBV12-4 and TRBJ2-2; lacking DNA, the TRBD1 call made by TCRdb goes unchecked. This CDR3 spans 15 amino acids. CDR3 region: CASSHWGGDTGELFF.

CDR3 sequence: CASSDSGGAYNEQFF. The chain is built from TRBV6-4 and TRBJ2-1. This CDR3 has 15 amino acids. Germline V gene sequence: CDR1 MRHNA, CDR2 SNTAGT.

By frequency, this clonotype is medium-sized. The gene calls are TRBV29-1 and TRBJ2-7. The CDR3 sequence is 12 residues long. CDR1 is SQVTM and CDR2 is ANQGSEA in the germline V gene. The CDR3 reads CSVEAPSYEQYF.

The chain uses TRBV4-3 and TRBJ2-1; TCRdb's D call of TRBD1 is untestable without DNA. The CDR3 is 15 amino acids. Germline V gene lookup returns CDR1 LGHNA and CDR2 YSLEER. CDR3 sequence: CASSQRHNRGQGQFF.

This clonotype is called medium-sized based on its frequency. V and J are TRBV3-1 and TRBJ1-1. Germline lookup yields CDR1 LGHDT and CDR2 YNNKEL (reference sequence). There are 13 residues in the CDR3. CDR3 region: CASSHGGSTEAFF.

In terms of frequency, this clonotype is medium-sized. The genes are TRBV29-1 and TRBJ2-5; lacking DNA, the TRBD2 call made by TCRdb goes unchecked. This CDR3 comprises 13 residues. CDR1 is SQVTM, CDR2 ANQGSEA, per germline. The CDR3: CSVEEREGETQYF. Full variable domain (outside the CDR3, taken from reference TRBV29-1 and TRBJ2-5): SAVISQKPSRDICQRGTSLTIQCQVDSQVTMMFWYRQQPGQSLTLIATANQGSEATYESGFVIDKFPISRPNLTFSTLTVSNMSPEDSSIYLCSVEEREGETQYFGPGTRLLVL.

This clonotype is classed as medium-sized by frequency. This chain links TRBV5-1 with TRBJ2-7; no DNA is available, so the TRBD1 call from TCRdb remains unchecked. The CDR3 covers 13 residues. Germline-derived CDR1 and CDR2 are SGHRS and YFSETQ. CDR3 protein: CASSQGLSYEQYF.

The gene calls are TRBV2 and TRBJ2-1. This CDR3 region has 15 residues. The germline gives CDR1 SNHLY, CDR2 FYNNEI. CDR3 sequence reads: CATGDLIWAYNEQFF.

Considering frequency, this clonotype is medium-sized. The chain uses TRBV5-5 and TRBJ2-5; TCRdb calls TRBD1, which cannot be checked without DNA. CDR1 and CDR2 (germline): SGHKS, YYEKEE (reference sequence). CDR3 size: 14 residues. The CDR3 sequence is CASSPTGIRETQYF.

Judged by frequency, this clonotype is medium-sized. CDR3 amino acids: CASSLLAGGNEQFF. The rearrangement uses TRBV27 and TRBJ2-1; absent DNA, TCRdb's TRBD2 call cannot be checked. Germline CDR1 is MNHEY and CDR2 is SMNVEV (reference sequence). The CDR3 has 14 residues.

This sequence joins TRBV3-1 and TRBJ1-1. Germline values: CDR1 LGHDT, CDR2 YNNKEL (reference sequence). The CDR3 length is 17 residues. The CDR3 region is CASSQDFGDSVNTEAFF.

This clonotype is classed as medium-sized by frequency. The V call is TRBV11-1, the J call TRBJ2-1; TCRdb returns TRBD1, unconfirmable since there is no DNA. The germline CDR1 and CDR2 sequences are SGHAT and FQDESV (reference sequence). The CDR3 is made up of 14 amino acids. The CDR3 loop reads CASSPGWGDNEQFF.

The chain links TRBV7-2 to TRBJ1-2; there is no DNA to check the TCRdb D call of TRBD1. CDR3 length: 13 amino acids. Germline V gene data show CDR1 as SGHTA and CDR2 as FQGNSA. The CDR3 loop reads CASMLRDSYGYTF.

The chain links TRBV6-2 or TRBV6-3 to TRBJ2-7; the D call of TRBD1 rests on TCRdb alone, since no DNA is present to check it. This CDR3 region has 15 residues. Looked up from germline, CDR1 is MNHEY and CDR2 is SVGEGT. The CDR3 loop is CASSYPPEGRLEQYF.

This clonotype registers medium-sized (0.01 to 0.1%) by frequency. The chain uses TRBV20-1 and TRBJ2-1; TCRdb outputs TRBD1, but without DNA this stays unchecked. The V gene's germline CDR1 is DFQATT and CDR2 SNEGSKA (reference sequence). The CDR3 covers 17 residues. The CDR3: CSARDLVGTASYNEQFF.

The V and J genes are TRBV13 and TRBJ1-1. Germline-derived CDR1 and CDR2 are PRHDT and FYEKMQ (reference sequence). The CDR3 totals 14 residues. CDR3 sequence: CASSFKDENTEAFF. The whole variable domain, filled in from reference TRBV13 and TRBJ1-1, reads AAGVIQSPRHLIKEKRETATLKCYPIPRHDTVYWYQQGPGQDPQFLISFYEKMQSDKGSIPDRFSAQQFSDYHSELNMSSLELGDSALYFCASSFKDENTEAFFGQGTRLTVV.

This clonotype is called medium-sized based on its frequency. V usage is TRBV29-1 and J usage is TRBJ2-1. Germline assignment: CDR1 SQVTM and CDR2 ANQGSEA. CDR3 size: 14 residues. The CDR3 is CSVEDGSSYNEQFF.

This clonotype ranks as medium-sized (0.01 to 0.1%) in terms of frequency. The chain combines TRBV28 with TRBJ2-5; TCRdb indicates TRBD1, and absent DNA this call remains unverified. Germline CDR1 reads MDHEN; CDR2 reads SYDVKM. The CDR3 spans 16 residues. CDR3 sequence: CASSLRAGGGEETQYF.

By frequency, this clonotype registers medium-sized. The chain links TRBV5-6 to TRBJ2-2; TCRdb proposes TRBD1, but this gene call is untestable without DNA. Germline assignment: CDR1 SGHDT and CDR2 YYEEEE. There are 17 residues in the CDR3. The CDR3 spells CASSIAPTGADIGELFF.